The 32 T cell receptor beta chains below were found in one sample sequenced in a study of identical twins. TCRdb called the 5' RACE reads again in MiXCR, with one record for every CDR3 protein. The sample holds a few hundred thousand distinct CDR3 sequences; over 8.5% are singletons and the top ten take more than 2.5%. The sample was also linked to a second study, of yellow fever vaccine responses in identical twins.

The sample taken for sequencing was PBMCs. The receptors were sampled from a woman younger than 30 in good health.

This clonotype was found a few times. The chain joins TRBV12-3 or TRBV12-4 to TRBJ2-1, with 10 positions matching TRBD1. This CDR3 contains 15 residues. Trimming removed 5 bases from V and 8 bases from J; junction bases left unmatched: 9. CDR3 amino acids: CASSDRTDRGDEQFF. CDR3 bases: TGTGCCAGCAGTGACCGGACGGACAGGGGGGATGAGCAGTTCTTC.

The V gene is TRBV7-6, the J gene TRBJ2-5; 8 bases are a match to TRBD2. V lost 1 base to trimming and J lost 1 base; unmatched junction nucleotides: 5. This CDR3 spans 16 amino acids. Germline V lookup: CDR1 SGHVS, CDR2 FNYEAQ. The chain's CDR3 is CASSLELAETQETQYF. CDR3 DNA sequence: TGTGCCAGCAGCTTAGAACTAGCGGAAACCCAAGAGACCCAGTACTTC.

This clonotype was counted many times. V gene TRBV12-3 or TRBV12-4 combines with J gene TRBJ1-5; 7 bases align to TRBD1. Unmatched junction bases numbered 9, after V lost 6 bases and J lost 7 bases. This CDR3 spans 14 amino acids. CDR3: CASRETGLWQPQHF. CDR3 sequence (DNA): TGTGCCAGCAGAGAGACAGGGCTTTGGCAGCCCCAGCATTTT.

There are a few counts of this clonotype. The chain carries TRBV12-3 or TRBV12-4 and TRBJ2-1; D gene ambiguous. Trimming removed 3 bases from V and 3 bases from J, with 9 bases in between. The CDR3 totals 14 residues. CDR3 nucleotides: TGTGCCAGCAGTTTTAACCTATACTACAATGAGCAGTTCTTC. The encoded protein is CASSFNLYYNEQFF.

The chain joins TRBV7-2 to TRBJ2-7; TRBD2 aligns across 10 bases. Trimming at V came to 3 bases and at J to 2 bases, leaving 4 bases not matched to a gene. The CDR3 covers 15 residues. Germline assignment: CDR1 SGHTA and CDR2 FQGNSA. The DNA of the CDR3 is TGTGCCAGCAGCTTCCTAGCGGGAGAGGCCTACGAGCAGTACTTC. Its protein is CASSFLAGEAYEQYF.

V and J are TRBV5-6 and TRBJ2-1; D gene uncertain. Germline V gene lookup returns CDR1 SGHDT and CDR2 YYEEEE. V was trimmed by 0 bases and J by 9 bases, leaving 13 bases between them. The CDR3 contains 14 residues. The CDR3 nucleotides are TGTGCCAGCAGCTTGGCTCGGGTCACCGCTGAGCAGTTCTTC. Translated, it gives CASSLARVTAEQFF.

This clonotype was counted ten times or more. This chain links TRBV6-1 with TRBJ1-5; D is unclear. V was pared by 5 bases and J by 0 bases, with 17 bases between. CDR1 and CDR2 (germline): MNHNS, SASEGT. This CDR3 comprises 17 residues. This chain's CDR3 is CASSLPRRPYSNQPQHF. As DNA, the CDR3 is TGTGCCAGCAGTCTCCCACGGAGACCGTATAGCAATCAGCCCCAGCATTTT.

This sequence joins TRBV29-1 and TRBJ1-6; D not resolved. Looked up from germline, CDR1 is SQVTM and CDR2 is ANQGSEA. V dropped 4 bases and J dropped 9 bases, with 19 bases sitting between them. The CDR3 has 15 residues. The CDR3 region is CSVVEEGADGSPLHF. The CDR3 region has the DNA TGCAGCGTTGTAGAGGAGGGAGCCGACGGTTCACCCCTCCACTTT.

This chain uses TRBV5-1 with TRBJ2-2; D is unclear. This CDR3 has 12 amino acids. V lost 0 bases, J lost 7 bases, and 4 bases lay in between. CDR1 is SGHRS and CDR2 is YFSETQ in the germline V gene. Here the CDR3 reads CASSLEDGELFF. The DNA of the CDR3 is TGCGCCAGCAGCTTGGAGGACGGGGAGCTGTTTTTT.

This chain links TRBV6-1 with TRBJ2-7; D unclear. The V and J ends lost 5 bases and 3 bases respectively, with 17 bases between them. The germline V gene has CDR1 MNHNS and CDR2 SASEGT. CDR3 length equals 15 residues. CDR3 coding DNA: TGTGCCAGCAGTCCGCCGCCCCCTTTGATCTACGAGCAGTACTTC. It is translated as CASSPPPPLIYEQYF.

This clonotype was recorded many times. The chain combines TRBV18 with TRBJ1-6, with D possibly TRBD1 on 6 matching bases. The CDR3 runs to 13 residues. The V and J ends lost 3 bases and 8 bases respectively, with 8 bases between them. Germline V lookup: CDR1 KGHSH, CDR2 LQKENI. The CDR3 reads CASSPDSYSPLHF. The DNA for the CDR3 is TGTGCCAGCTCACCGGACAGTTATTCACCCCTCCACTTT.

This clonotype occurred many times. The rearrangement uses TRBV28 and TRBJ1-5; tentatively, D is TRBD1 (6 bases). Germline values: CDR1 MDHEN, CDR2 SYDVKM. With 3 bases removed from V and 2 bases from J, the gap between germline ends came to 14 bases. This CDR3 region has 16 residues. CDR3 in amino acids: CASSFSRGGGNQPQHF. CDR3 nucleotide sequence: TGTGCCAGCAGTTTTTCTAGGGGGGGCGGCAATCAGCCCCAGCATTTT. Full variable domain (rest looked up from reference TRBV28 and TRBJ1-5): DVKVTQSSRYLVKRTGEKVFLECVQDMDHENMFWYRQDPGLGLRLIYFSYDVKMKEKGDIPEGYSVSREKKERFSLILESASTNQTSMYLCASSFSRGGGNQPQHFGDGTRLSIL.

Turning to this clonotype: The junction shows a germline mismatch at one end, possibly a read error. The CDR3 region is CASSHLGGGDKEQFF. In DNA form, the CDR3 reads TGTGCCAGCAGCCACCTCGGGGGGGGTGACAAAGAGCAGTTCTTC. The chain carries TRBV14 and TRBJ2-1, with 8 bases lining up with TRBD2. The CDR3 covers 15 residues. Germline loops: CDR1 SGHDN, CDR2 FVKESK.

This clonotype turned up a few times. This chain joins TRBV3-1 and TRBJ2-5; 7 bases are a match to TRBD1. The CDR3 contains 15 residues. The germline V gene encodes CDR1 LGHDT and CDR2 YNNKEL (reference sequence). Trimming removed 4 bases from V and 5 bases from J; junction bases left unmatched: 10. The CDR3 DNA sequence: TGTGCCAGCAGCCGCCCGACAGGGAGCGAGGAGACCCAGTACTTC. Translating gives CASSRPTGSEETQYF.

Ten or more counts support this clonotype. The chain couples TRBV4-2 to TRBJ2-3; TRBD2 aligns across 10 bases. This CDR3 has 17 residues. V dropped 0 bases and J dropped 4; count of bases not matched to a gene: 7. Germline V gene data show CDR1 as LGHNA and CDR2 as YNFKEQ. The CDR3 DNA reads TGTGCCAGCAGCCAAGAAGGAACTAGCGGGGCGGCAGATACGCAGTATTTT. As protein: CASSQEGTSGAADTQYF.

This clonotype was found a few times. The J gene is TRBJ2-7, the V gene TRBV7-3; D unresolved. This CDR3 contains 15 residues. Trimming removed 1 base from V and 0 bases from J, with 10 bases in between. The germline V gene has CDR1 SGHTA and CDR2 FQGTGA. CDR3 in DNA: TGTGCCAGCAGCTTAATTCCGGACCCCTCCTACGAGCAGTACTTC. Amino acid sequence: CASSLIPDPSYEQYF.

This chain connects TRBV5-1 to TRBJ2-1; 12 positions match TRBD2. Germline V gives CDR1 SGHRS, CDR2 YFSETQ. This CDR3 is built from 16 residues. J lost 8 bases, V lost 4 bases, and 10 bases had no gene match. The CDR3 DNA follows: TGCGCCAGCAGCCCCGACCTAGCGGGAGGGGTCCATGAGCAGTTCTTC. Translated: CASSPDLAGGVHEQFF.

The V and J genes are TRBV4-2 and TRBJ2-1; D assignment may be TRBD1 or TRBD2 (5 bases each). CDR1 and CDR2 (germline): LGHNA, YNFKEQ. V was pared by 2 bases and J by 10 bases, with 15 bases between. The CDR3 runs to 14 residues. The CDR3 DNA sequence: TGTGCCAGCAGCCAACTAGGGACGGACGGAGAGCAGTTCTTC. Translation: CASSQLGTDGEQFF.

This rearrangement joins TRBV27 to TRBJ1-6; D possibly corresponds to TRBD1 (6 bases). Germline loops: CDR1 MNHEY, CDR2 SMNVEV (reference sequence). CDR3 length: 16 amino acids. Between the trimmed V and J ends, which lost 4 bases and 5 bases, there was a span of 15 bases. The CDR3 spells CASSSLEGVHNSPLHF. DNA for the CDR3: TGTGCCAGCAGTTCCCTGGAGGGGGTTCATAATTCACCCCTCCACTTT.

This clonotype has ten or more counts. This rearrangement joins TRBV3-1 to TRBJ2-3; no firm D call. CDR3 length: 13 amino acids. Trimming removed 5 bases from V and 2 bases from J, with 8 bases in between. CDR1 is LGHDT, CDR2 YNNKEL, per germline (reference sequence). CDR3 amino acids: CASSYPLTDTQYF. Written as DNA, the CDR3 is TGTGCCAGCAGCTATCCACTCACAGATACGCAGTATTTT.

The J gene is TRBJ2-2, the V gene TRBV29-1; D is unresolved. Trimming removed 4 bases from V and 0 bases from J, with 12 bases in between. The CDR3 is made up of 15 amino acids. Germline loops: CDR1 SQVTM, CDR2 ANQGSEA. CDR3 residues: CSVAGPVANTGELFF. The DNA for the CDR3 is TGCAGCGTTGCTGGTCCGGTGGCGAACACCGGGGAGCTGTTTTTT.

This clonotype was found many times. V is TRBV18 and J is TRBJ2-5; D is undetermined. CDR1 and CDR2 (germline): KGHSH, LQKENI. Trimming removed 1 base at V and 4 bases at J, with 4 bases between. CDR3 length equals 12 residues. The chain's CDR3 is CASSPLSETQYF. CDR3 nucleotide sequence: TGTGCCAGCTCACCACTGTCAGAGACCCAGTACTTC.

There are a few counts of this clonotype. The rearrangement joins TRBV12-3 or TRBV12-4 to TRBJ2-5; 10 bases line up with TRBD1. The CDR3 sequence is 15 residues long. The trim removed 2 bases at V and 5 bases at J, leaving 5 bases unmatched. CDR3: CASSLQTGGRETQYF. The DNA of the CDR3 is TGTGCCAGCAGTTTACAGACAGGGGGCAGGGAGACCCAGTACTTC.

This clonotype appeared many times. The genes are TRBV28 and TRBJ2-1; no reliable D call. The CDR3 spans 15 residues. V was trimmed by 1 base and J by 0 bases, leaving 7 bases between them. CDR1 MDHEN and CDR2 SYDVKM come from the germline V gene. In nucleotides, the CDR3 is TGTGCCAGCAGTTTATCCCCGCCCTCCTACAATGAGCAGTTCTTC. Amino acid sequence: CASSLSPPSYNEQFF.

This clonotype has ten or more counts. This sequence joins TRBV7-2 and TRBJ2-1, with 8 positions matching TRBD1. The germline V gene encodes CDR1 SGHTA and CDR2 FQGNSA. V gave up 8 bases and J gave up 6 bases; unmatched junction bases: 12. CDR3 size: 15 residues. CDR3 residues: CASAPRQGWGNEQFF. In DNA form, the CDR3 reads TGTGCCAGCGCCCCCAGACAGGGGTGGGGCAATGAGCAGTTCTTC.

This clonotype was observed at least ten times. This chain uses TRBV19 with TRBJ2-7; D ambiguous. Trimming cost V 3 bases and J 2 bases, with 14 bases left between them. Looked up from germline, CDR1 is LNHDA and CDR2 is SQIVND (reference sequence). The CDR3 is 15 amino acids. The CDR3 sequence is CASSMWLRGTYEQYF. CDR3 nucleotide sequence: TGTGCCAGTAGTATGTGGCTTCGTGGGACCTACGAGCAGTACTTC.

This clonotype came up a few times. This chain uses TRBV11-2 with TRBJ2-1; D remains ambiguous. The CDR3 totals 14 residues. V was trimmed by 7 bases and J by 3 bases, leaving 13 bases between them. In germline, CDR1 is SGHAT, CDR2 FQNNGV. CDR3 bases: TGTGCCAGCAAAATAGGTGCAAGCTACAATGAGCAGTTCTTC. Its protein is CASKIGASYNEQFF.

This clonotype came up many times. The CDR3 is CASSYSTGEQYF. The DNA for the CDR3 is TGTGCCAGCAGTTACTCGACTGGCGAGCAGTACTTC. This chain links TRBV6-2 or TRBV6-3 with TRBJ2-7; D call uncertain. Trimming shortened V by 0 bases and J by 6 bases, and 6 bases separated the two germline ends. The CDR3 is 12 residues long. Per germline, CDR1 MNHEY and CDR2 SVGEGT.

This clonotype was detected many times. The V call is TRBV12-3 or TRBV12-4, the J call TRBJ2-1; D is uncertain. The CDR3 is made up of 15 amino acids. Trimming took off 5 bases at V and 4 bases at J, with 15 bases between the two ends. The chain's CDR3 is CASSMQHQAYNEQFF. CDR3 sequence (DNA): TGTGCCAGCAGTATGCAACACCAGGCGTACAATGAGCAGTTCTTC.

With regard to this clonotype: Germline and junction disagree at one end, which may indicate a read error. The chain couples TRBV20-1 to TRBJ2-5; 10 positions agree with TRBD1. Germline V gives CDR1 DFQATT, CDR2 SNEGSKA (reference sequence). The CDR3 loop spans 14 amino acids. CDR3 in DNA: TGCAGTGCTAGAAGCGGACAGGGGGGAGAGAACCAGTACTTC. Amino acids: CSARSGQGGENQYF.

This chain joins TRBV7-2 and TRBJ1-1; maybe TRBD1 (6 bases). Trimming removed 0 bases at V and 1 base at J, with 6 bases between. CDR1 SGHTA and CDR2 FQGNSA come from the germline V gene. The CDR3 sequence is 14 residues long. In DNA form, the CDR3 reads TGTGCCAGCAGCTTAGCACAGGGGAACACTGAAGCTTTCTTT. It codes for CASSLAQGNTEAFF. The variable domain in full, with the rest retrieved from reference TRBV7-2 and TRBJ1-1, is GAGVSQSPSNKVTEKGKDVELRCDPISGHTALYWYRQSLGQGLEFLIYFQGNSAPDKSGLPSDRFSAERTGGSVSTLTIQRTQQEDSAVYLCASSLAQGNTEAFFGQGTRLTVV.

This clonotype was found many times. The chain recombines TRBV3-1 with TRBJ2-7, with D possibly TRBD2 on 5 matching bases. Germline CDR1 and CDR2: LGHDT and YNNKEL (reference sequence). There are 16 residues in the CDR3. Trimming took 4 bases from V and 2 from J, leaving 18 bases between them. The CDR3 reads CASSPETRRWAYEQYF. The DNA for the CDR3 is TGTGCCAGCAGCCCCGAAACTAGAAGATGGGCCTACGAGCAGTACTTC.